The TCR beta chain described here comes from a study of blood T cell repertoires in COVID-19. About the study: Samples representing acute and convalescent COVID-19 were sourced from the United States, Italy and Spain.

Methods used by the authors: Quantification of nucleated cells was approximated via reference gene primer amplification. The method was immunoSEQ multiplex PCR; TCRdb's version includes in-frame clones alone and lacks a portion of them. V and J calls and clone size are those listed in that table; D and trimming were worked out from the DNA. Among roughly 40,000 clones, over 75% were seen once, and the ten largest hold around 15%. The germline CDR1 and CDR2 sequences are LNHDA and SQIVND (reference sequence). This CDR3 region has 13 residues. V gave up 3 bases and J gave up 5 bases, with 11 bases separating them.

The clonotype comes from a human donor in a cohort sampled during active COVID-19. Sequencing was performed on peripheral blood. The chain employs TRBV19 and TRBJ2-7; no firm D call. CDR3 nucleotides: TGTGCCAGTAGTATCCGGGTAGAGGACGAGCAGTACTTC. Translated: CASSIRVEDEQYF.